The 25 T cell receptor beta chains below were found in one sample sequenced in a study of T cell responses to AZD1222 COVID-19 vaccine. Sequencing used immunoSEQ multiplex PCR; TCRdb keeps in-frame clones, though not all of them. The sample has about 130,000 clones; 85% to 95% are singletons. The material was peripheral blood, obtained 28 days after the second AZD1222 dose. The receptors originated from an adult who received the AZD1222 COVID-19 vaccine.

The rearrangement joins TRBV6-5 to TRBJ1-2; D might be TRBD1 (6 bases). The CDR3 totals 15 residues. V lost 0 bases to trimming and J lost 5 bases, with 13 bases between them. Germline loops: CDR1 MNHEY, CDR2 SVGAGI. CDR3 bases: TGTGCCAGCAGTTACTCGAACCTAGGGGGGTATGGCTACACCTTC. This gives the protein CASSYSNLGGYGYTF.

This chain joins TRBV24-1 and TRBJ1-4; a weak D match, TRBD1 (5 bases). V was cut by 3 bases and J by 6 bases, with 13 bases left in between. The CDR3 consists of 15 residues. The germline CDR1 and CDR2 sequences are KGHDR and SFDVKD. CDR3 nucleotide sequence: TGTGCCACCAGTGATGCTGGGGCGGGAGATGAAAAACTGTTTTTT. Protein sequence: CATSDAGAGDEKLFF.

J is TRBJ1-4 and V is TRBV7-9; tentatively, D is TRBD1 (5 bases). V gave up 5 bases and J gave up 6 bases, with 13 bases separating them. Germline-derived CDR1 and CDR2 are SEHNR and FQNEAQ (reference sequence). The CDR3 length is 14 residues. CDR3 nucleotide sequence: TGTGCCAGCAGCCATAGACAGCCTGATGAAAAACTGTTTTTT. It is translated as CASSHRQPDEKLFF.

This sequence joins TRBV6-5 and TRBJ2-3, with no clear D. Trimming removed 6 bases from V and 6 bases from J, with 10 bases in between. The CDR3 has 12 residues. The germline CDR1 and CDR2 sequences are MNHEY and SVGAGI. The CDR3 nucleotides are TGTGCCAGCAGCAGTACCGCGGATACGCAGTATTTT. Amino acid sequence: CASSSTADTQYF.

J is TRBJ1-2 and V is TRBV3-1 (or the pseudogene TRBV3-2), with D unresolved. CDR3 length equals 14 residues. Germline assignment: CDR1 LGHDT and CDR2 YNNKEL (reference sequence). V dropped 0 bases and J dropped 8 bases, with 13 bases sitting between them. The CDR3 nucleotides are TGTGCCAGCAGCCAAGAGGCGCCAGCGGCGGGCTACACCTTC. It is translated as CASSQEAPAAGYTF.

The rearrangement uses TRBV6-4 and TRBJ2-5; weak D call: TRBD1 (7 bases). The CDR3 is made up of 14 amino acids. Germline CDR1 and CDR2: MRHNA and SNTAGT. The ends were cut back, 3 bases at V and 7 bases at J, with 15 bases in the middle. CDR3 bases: TGTGCCAGCAGTGAGGAGGGGGCCACAGGGACCCAGTACTTC. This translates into CASSEEGATGTQYF.

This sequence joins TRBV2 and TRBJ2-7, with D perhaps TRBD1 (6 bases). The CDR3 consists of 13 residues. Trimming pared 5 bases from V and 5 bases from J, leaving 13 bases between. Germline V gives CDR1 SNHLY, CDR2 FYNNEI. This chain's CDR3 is CASSYTGLNEQYF. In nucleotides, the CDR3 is TGTGCCAGCAGTTACACAGGGCTCAACGAGCAGTACTTC.

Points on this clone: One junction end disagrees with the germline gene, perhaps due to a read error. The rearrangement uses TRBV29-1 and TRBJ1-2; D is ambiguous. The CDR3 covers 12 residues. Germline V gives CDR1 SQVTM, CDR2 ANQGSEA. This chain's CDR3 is CSVQDGFYGYTF. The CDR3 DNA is TGCAGCGTTCAAGACGGCTTCTATGGCTACACCTTC.

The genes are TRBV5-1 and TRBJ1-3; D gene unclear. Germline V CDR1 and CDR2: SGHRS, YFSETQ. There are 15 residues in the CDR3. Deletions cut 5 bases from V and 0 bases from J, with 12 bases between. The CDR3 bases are TGCGCCAGCAGTTTTGACGGAAGCTCTGGAAACACCATATATTTT. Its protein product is CASSFDGSSGNTIYF.

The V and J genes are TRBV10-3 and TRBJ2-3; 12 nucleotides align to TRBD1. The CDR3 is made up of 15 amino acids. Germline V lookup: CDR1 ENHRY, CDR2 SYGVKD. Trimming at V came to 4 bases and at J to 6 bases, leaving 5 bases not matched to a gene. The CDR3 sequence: CAISGGQGAGDTQYF. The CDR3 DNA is TGTGCCATCAGTGGGGGACAGGGGGCAGGGGATACGCAGTATTTT.

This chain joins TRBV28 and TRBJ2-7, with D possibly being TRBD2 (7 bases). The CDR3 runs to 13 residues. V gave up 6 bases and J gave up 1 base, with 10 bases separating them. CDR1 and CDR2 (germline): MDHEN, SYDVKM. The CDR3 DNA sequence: TGTGCCAGCAGAGGGGGGGATTCCTACGAGCAGTACTTC. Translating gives CASRGGDSYEQYF.

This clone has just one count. CDR3 nucleotide sequence: TGTGCCAGTAGTATTTACCAGGGTCAGCCCCAGCATTTT. Residues: CASSIYQGQPQHF. The rearrangement uses TRBV19 and TRBJ1-5; D may be TRBD1 (5 bases). Germline CDR1 is LNHDA and CDR2 is SQIVND (reference sequence). The ends were cut back, 3 bases at V and 6 bases at J, with 9 bases in the middle. The CDR3 loop spans 13 amino acids.

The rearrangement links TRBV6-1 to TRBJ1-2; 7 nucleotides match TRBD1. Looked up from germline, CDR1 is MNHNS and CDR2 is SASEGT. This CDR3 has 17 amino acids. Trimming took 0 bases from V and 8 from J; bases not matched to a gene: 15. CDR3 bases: TGTGCCAGCAGTGAAGCGCTCAGAGGGGGCGGCTCGGGAGGCTACACCTTC. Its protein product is CASSEALRGGGSGGYTF.

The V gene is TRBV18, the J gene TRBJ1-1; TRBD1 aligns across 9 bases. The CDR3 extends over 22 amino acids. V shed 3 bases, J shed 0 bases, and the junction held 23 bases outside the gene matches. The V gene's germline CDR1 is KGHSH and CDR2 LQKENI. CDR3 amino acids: CASSPRVGDRDARKVMNTEAFF. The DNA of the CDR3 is TGTGCCAGCTCACCGAGGGTGGGGGACAGGGATGCGCGGAAGGTCATGAACACTGAAGCTTTCTTT. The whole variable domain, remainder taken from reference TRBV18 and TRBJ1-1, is NAGVMQNPRHLVRRRGQEARLRCSPMKGHSHVYWYRQLPEEGLKFMVYLQKENIIDESGMPKERFSAEFPKEGPSILRIQQVVRGDSAAYFCASSPRVGDRDARKVMNTEAFFGQGTRLTVV.

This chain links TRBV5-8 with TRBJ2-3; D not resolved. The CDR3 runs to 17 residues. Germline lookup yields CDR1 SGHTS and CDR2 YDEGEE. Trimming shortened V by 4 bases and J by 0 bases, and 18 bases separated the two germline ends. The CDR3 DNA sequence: TGTGCCAGCAGCCCATCGACAAGGGTTTATAGCACAGATACGCAGTATTTT. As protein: CASSPSTRVYSTDTQYF.

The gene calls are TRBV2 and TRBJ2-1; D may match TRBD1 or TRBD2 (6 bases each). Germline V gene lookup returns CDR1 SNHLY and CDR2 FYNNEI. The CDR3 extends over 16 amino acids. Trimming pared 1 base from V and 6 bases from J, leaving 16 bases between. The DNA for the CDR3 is TGTGCCAGCAGTGAAGAAGGCAGGGGAGGATCCAATGAGCAGTTCTTC. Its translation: CASSEEGRGGSNEQFF.

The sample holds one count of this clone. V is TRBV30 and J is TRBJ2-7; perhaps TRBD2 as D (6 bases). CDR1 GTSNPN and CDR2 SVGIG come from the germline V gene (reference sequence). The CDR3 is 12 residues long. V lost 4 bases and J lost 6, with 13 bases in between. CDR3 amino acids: CAWNSGLGEQYF. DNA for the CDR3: TGTGCCTGGAATTCGGGACTGGGCGAGCAGTACTTC.

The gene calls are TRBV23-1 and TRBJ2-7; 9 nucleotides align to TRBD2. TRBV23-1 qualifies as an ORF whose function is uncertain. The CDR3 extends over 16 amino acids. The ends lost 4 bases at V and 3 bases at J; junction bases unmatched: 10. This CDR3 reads CASSLSAGGLFYEQYF. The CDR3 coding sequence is TGCGCCAGCAGTCTCTCAGCGGGGGGTTTATTCTACGAGCAGTACTTC.

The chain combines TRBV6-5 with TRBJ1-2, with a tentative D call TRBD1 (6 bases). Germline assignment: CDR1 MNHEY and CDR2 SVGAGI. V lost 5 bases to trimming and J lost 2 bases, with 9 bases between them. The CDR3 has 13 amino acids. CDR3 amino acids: CASSTDRNYGYTF. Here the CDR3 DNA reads TGTGCCAGCAGTACCGACAGGAACTATGGCTACACCTTC.

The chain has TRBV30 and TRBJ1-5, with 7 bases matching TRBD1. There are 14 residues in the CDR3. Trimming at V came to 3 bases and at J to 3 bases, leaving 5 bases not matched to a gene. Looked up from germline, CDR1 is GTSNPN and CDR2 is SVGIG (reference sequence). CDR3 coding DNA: TGTGCCTGGAGGGGGGACAGCCCCAATCAGCCCCAGCATTTT. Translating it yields CAWRGDSPNQPQHF.

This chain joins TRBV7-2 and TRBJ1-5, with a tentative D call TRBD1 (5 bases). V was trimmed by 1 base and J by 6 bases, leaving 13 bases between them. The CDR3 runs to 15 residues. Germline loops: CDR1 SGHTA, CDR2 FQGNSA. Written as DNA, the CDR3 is TGTGCCAGCAGCTTAGTCGCGCAGGGAGGTCAGCCCCAGCATTTT. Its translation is CASSLVAQGGQPQHF.

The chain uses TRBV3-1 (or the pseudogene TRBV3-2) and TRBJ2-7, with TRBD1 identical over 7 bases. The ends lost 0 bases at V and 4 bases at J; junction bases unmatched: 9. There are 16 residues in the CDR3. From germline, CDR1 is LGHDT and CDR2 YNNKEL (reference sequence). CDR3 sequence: CASSQDRGGGRYEQYF. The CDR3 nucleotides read TGTGCCAGCAGCCAAGACCGAGGGGGCGGACGATACGAGCAGTACTTC.

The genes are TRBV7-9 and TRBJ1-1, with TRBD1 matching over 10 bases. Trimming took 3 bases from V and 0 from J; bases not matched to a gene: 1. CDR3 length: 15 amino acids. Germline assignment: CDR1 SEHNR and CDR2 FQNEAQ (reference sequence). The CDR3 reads CASSLGQGLNTEAFF. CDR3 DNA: TGTGCCAGCAGCTTGGGACAGGGGTTGAACACTGAAGCTTTCTTT.

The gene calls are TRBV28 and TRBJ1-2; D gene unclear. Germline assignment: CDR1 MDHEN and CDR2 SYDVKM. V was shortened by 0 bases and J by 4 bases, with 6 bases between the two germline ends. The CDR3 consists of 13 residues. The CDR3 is CASSLWVSYGYTF. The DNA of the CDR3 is TGTGCCAGCAGTTTATGGGTCTCCTATGGCTACACCTTC.

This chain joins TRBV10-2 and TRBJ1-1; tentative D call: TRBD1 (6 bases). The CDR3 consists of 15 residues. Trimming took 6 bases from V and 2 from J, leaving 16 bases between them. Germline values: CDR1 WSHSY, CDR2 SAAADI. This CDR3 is CASRLAGVGNTEAFF. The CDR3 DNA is TGCGCCAGCAGGCTCGCAGGGGTGGGTAACACTGAAGCTTTCTTT.